The text below deals with one TCR beta chain. This specimen comes from a study of blood T cell repertoires in COVID-19. In the source study's methods: Reference gene primer amplification yielded estimated nucleated cell counts. Assay used: immunoSEQ multiplex PCR; TCRdb lists only in-frame clones, some missing. V and J calls and clone size are given by that table; D and trimming were obtained from the DNA. The sample carries around 120,000 clones, roughly three quarters recorded once. CDR1 and CDR2 from the germline V gene are SGHAT and FQNNGV. The CDR3 length is 19 residues. Losses at the gene ends were 1 base for V and 0 bases for J; bases not matched to a gene: 10.

This TCR was sampled from a woman older than 75 with acute or convalescent COVID-19. The sequenced sample was peripheral blood. V usage is TRBV11-2 and J usage is TRBJ1-5; 9 bases are a match to TRBD1. CDR3 sequence (DNA): TGTGCCAGCAGCTTAGTATCAGGACAGGGGATGTATAGCAATCAGCCCCAGCATTTT. It yields the protein CASSLVSGQGMYSNQPQHF. Drawing the rest from reference TRBV11-2 and TRBJ1-5, the complete variable domain is EAGVAQSPRYKIIEKRQSVAFWCNPISGHATLYWYQQILGQGPKLLIQFQNNGVVDDSQLPKDRFSAERLKGVDSTLKIQPAKLEDSAVYLCASSLVSGQGMYSNQPQHFGDGTRLSIL.